This TCR beta chain was profiled in a study of blood T cells in healthy people across ages (dated by TCRdb to between 2015 and 2017). Describing the broader study: In model experiments, template switching captured about one uniquely barcoded TCR beta cDNA molecule for every two T cells. Donors of different ages were randomly distributed across sequencing lanes to avoid experimental bias. Using the same blood draw, the study looked at two additional independent replicas of 1 million unique cDNA reads for two donors, one aged 18 to 29 and the other aged 80 or older. The study measured age-related changes in TCR beta repertoire diversity using deep sequencing normalized with unique cDNA molecular identifiers. The donors were divided into four age groups: young (average approximately 17 years), middle-aged (approximately 39), aged (around 59) and long-lived (82).

Receptor libraries were prepared by 5' RACE. The listed sequencing device is Illumina HiSeq 2500. The second PCR ran for roughly 7 to 11 cycles and used a J-beta primer mix along with a sample-barcoded 5' primer. A unique molecular identifier was introduced onto each TCR beta cDNA molecule by a template-switch 5' adaptor carrying 12 random nucleotides. At least 2.5 million CDR3-containing paired-end reads were obtained from each sample. The Mint cDNA synthesis kit, primed by a TRBC-specific oligonucleotide, was used to synthesize first-strand cDNA from all RNA. Following uracil-DNA glycosylase treatment, a first 18-cycle PCR with universal primers M1SS and BC2_uni_R was performed on all cDNA. Per the source publication's procedure: Normalization of each sample was performed by random selection of 1 million high-quality reads, each carrying a distinct molecular identifier. Reads sharing molecular identifiers were discarded rather than binned into consensus sequences. MiTCR, run with a Q25 quality threshold and the strictest error-elimination algorithm, handled CDR3 identification, clonotype clustering and error correction. A nonparametric unseen species model using Euler transformation provided a lower-bound estimate of total TCR beta diversity. TCRdb reworked the public reads: Q25 trimming with fastp, MiXCR clone assembly, productive beta chains retained. A single entry per CDR3 protein holds the most common genes and DNA from its merged rows. V and J calls and clone size were set by TCRdb, not the authors. This sample gives about 1.6 million distinct CDR3 sequences in total; about 31% of them show up just once. Jointly, the top ten make up over 9% of the sample.

The 39 donors, aged about 6 to 100 years, were systemically healthy Caucasian individuals from Russia. Each donor gave approximately 9.3 milliliters of peripheral blood, collected into EDTA-treated Vacutainer tubes. PBMCs were isolated by Ficoll-Paque density-gradient centrifugation, with at least 6 million obtained per sample. Trizol reagent was used to extract total RNA from the PBMCs, yielding at least 6 micrograms per sample. For every donor, an aliquot of PBMCs went through flow cytometry to measure the percentages of naive CD45RAhigh/CD27high T cells. This clonotype showed up many times. What antigen it recognizes has not been identified. Base qualities are not at hand, and no much larger clone is one base apart. CDR1 and CDR2 are read off the germline V gene (reference sequence) as LGHDT and YNNKEL. Measured from the cysteine to the phenylalanine, the CDR3 is 13 residues long. Here the CDR3 DNA is all that survives: 39 bases in frame from base 1. V lost 2 bases and J lost 3 bases; the stretch between them is 8 bases long.

General study outcomes and caveats: Since profiling was done on bulk unsorted PBMCs, naive and antigen-experienced compartments could not be conclusively compared. Observed TCR beta diversity per million T cells fell roughly linearly with age, and a significant reduction was already apparent by age about 38. Estimates of total diversity from one million sequenced T cells were regarded as lower bounds and underestimates. The percentage of naive T cells measured by flow cytometry correlated strongly with observed TCR beta diversity. Because the CMV infection status of the donors was unknown, age-related changes in expanded clonotypes may potentially have been confounded. Compared with the aged group, the long-lived group had more naive CD4+ T cells, fewer expanded clones and increased TCR diversity, suggesting age selection.

Here the chain combines TRBV3-1 and TRBJ2-7; perhaps TRBD2 is the D gene, with 5 bases matching. This TCR was sampled from a young woman in good health. The sequencing sample was made of blood. CDR3 region: CASSQTRGYEQYF. Read as DNA, the sequence is TGTGCCAGCAGCCAAACTCGGGGCTACGAGCAGTACTTC.